This T cell receptor beta chain was identified during a study of blood T cells in healthy people across ages. Germline lookup yields CDR1 SGDLS and CDR2 YYNGEE. V dropped 0 bases and J dropped 4; count of bases not matched to a gene: 5. The CDR3 spans 15 residues. Combining a sample-barcoded 5' primer with a J-beta primer mix, a second PCR ran for roughly 7 to 12 cycles. Using its own MiXCR run on the 5' RACE reads, TCRdb lists one record per CDR3 protein. The profile shows around 1,000,000 distinct CDR3 sequences, approximately 25% of them singletons. PBMCs numbering at least 6 million were isolated per sample. Broader study findings: It was held that the diversity estimates obtained from one million T cells were underestimates.

Of note for this clonotype: Its antigen is not known.

Separately, the same data were catalogued under a study of T cells of mothers and their children. As that report states: Overlap ran slightly, non-significantly higher for related than unrelated mother-child pairs.

The genes are TRBV9 and TRBJ1-2, with 8 bases matching TRBD1. The TCR sequence derives from a girl aged 2-15 years in good health. The sequenced sample was blood. The CDR3 DNA is TGTGCCAGCAGCGTAGCTGAGACAGGGGTCTATGGCTACACCTTC. Translating it yields CASSVAETGVYGYTF.